This entry features one T cell receptor (beta chain) sequence. In germline, CDR1 is SEHNR, CDR2 FQNEAQ (reference sequence). This CDR3 spans 17 amino acids. V was cut by 4 bases and J by 1 base, with 19 bases left in between. The assay was immunoSEQ multiplex PCR, and TCRdb's table has in-frame clones only and misses some. Of more than 85,000 clones in the sample, around 76% were seen once. The data belong to a study of blood T cell repertoires in COVID-19. Study details: Acute and convalescent COVID-19 specimens originated in the United States, Italy and Spain.

Sequencing was performed on peripheral blood. The receptor comes from a woman aged 70-85 years with acute or convalescent COVID-19. The chain recombines TRBV7-9 with TRBJ1-1; a possible D gene is TRBD1 (5 bases). Written as DNA, the CDR3 is TGTGCCAGCAGCTCTTACTGGGCGGGACTTCCGAACACTGAAGCTTTCTTT. It encodes CASSSYWAGLPNTEAFF.